The 6 T cell receptor beta chains below were found in one sample sequenced in a study of blood T cell repertoires in COVID-19. TCRdb's copy holds only in-frame clones and misses some; the assay was immunoSEQ multiplex PCR. Altogether around 73,000 clones are present, roughly four fifths being singletons, with the ten largest covering under 30%. Sequencing input: peripheral blood. These receptors were taken from a human donor in a cohort sampled during active COVID-19.

Only one count was recorded for this clone. The chain couples TRBV6-6 to TRBJ2-2; TRBD2 matches at 9 bases. The CDR3 runs to 16 residues. Germline CDR1 MNHNY, CDR2 SVGAGI (reference sequence). The trim removed 1 base at V and 6 bases at J, leaving 6 bases unmatched. CDR3 sequence reads: CASSYLRGGLAGELFF. The DNA for the CDR3 is TGTGCCAGCAGTTACTTGCGGGGGGGCTTGGCCGGGGAGCTGTTTTTT.

A single count supports this clone. The chain joins TRBV7-7 to TRBJ2-5; D is possibly TRBD1 (7 bases). From germline, CDR1 is SSHAT and CDR2 FNYEAQ (reference sequence). The CDR3 spans 15 residues. Trimming left V 5 bases short and J 1 base short, with 14 bases between. This CDR3 is CASSPTGRPQETQYF. Written as DNA, the CDR3 is TGTGCCAGCAGCCCGACAGGGAGGCCCCAAGAGACCCAGTACTTC.

The chain is built from TRBV21-1 and TRBJ2-3; the table names TRBD2, a call not compared with the DNA. TRBV21-1 counts as a pseudogene. The CDR3 spans 19 residues. The CDR3 loop reads CASSKAWLAGTPSTDTQYF. The CDR3 DNA reads as TGTGCCAGCAGCAAAGCGTGGCTAGCGGGGACTCCTAGCACAGATACGCAGTATTTT.

The chain carries TRBV11-2 and TRBJ2-7; D is unclear. From germline, CDR1 is SGHAT and CDR2 FQNNGV. The CDR3 runs 14 residues. V gave up 3 bases and J gave up 5 bases, with 14 bases separating them. CDR3 nucleotides: TGTGCCAGCAGCTTGACCCCTTGGGCAGACGAGCAGTACTTC. Its translation is CASSLTPWADEQYF.

This clone turned up a few times. This sequence joins TRBV28 and TRBJ1-1; 9 bases are a match to TRBD1. The CDR3 covers 13 residues. Germline V gene lookup returns CDR1 MDHEN and CDR2 SYDVKM. V was clipped by 5 bases and J by 7 bases; unmatched bases: 5. CDR3 protein: CASSVGTGSEAFF. The CDR3 DNA sequence: TGTGCCAGCAGTGTAGGGACAGGGAGTGAAGCTTTCTTT. Based on the CDR3 plus reference TRBV28 and TRBJ1-1, the full variable domain is DVKVTQSSRYLVKRTGEKVFLECVQDMDHENMFWYRQDPGLGLRLIYFSYDVKMKEKGDIPEGYSVSREKKERFSLILESASTNQTSMYLCASSVGTGSEAFFGQGTRLTVV.

The chain combines TRBV4-3 with TRBJ1-2; 9 nucleotides line up with TRBD1. V was clipped by 3 bases and J by 4 bases; unmatched bases: 0. The CDR3 consists of 13 residues. The germline gives CDR1 LGHNA, CDR2 YSLEER. CDR3 amino acids: CASSQTGGYGYTF. The DNA of the CDR3 is TGCGCCAGCAGCCAGACAGGGGGCTATGGCTACACCTTC.